The sequence of this T cell receptor beta chain was determined in a study of cytomegalovirus exposure and HLA in healthy donors. The table lists this clone with a few counts. Its antigen remains unidentified. Other DNA sequences in the same sample also yield this CDR3. In germline, CDR1 is SEHNR, CDR2 FQNEAQ (reference sequence). Trimming cost V 2 bases and J 5 bases, with 4 bases left between them. This CDR3 spans 12 amino acids. Study-level findings and limits: Later analysis identified about 15,000 TCR beta sequences associated with HLA alleles, using a false discovery rate threshold of 0.05. The majority of CMV-associated TCR beta chains were reported as apparently HLA-restricted in a later analysis.

The primer mix had 60 Vbeta and 13 Jbeta primers. Repertoires were generated with immunoSEQ multiplex PCR, while TCRdb's copy carries only in-frame clones and drops some. The table has 150,000 to 200,000 clones, approximately 80% seen once; the top ten hold around 2.3%. J is TRBJ1-5 and V is TRBV7-9, with D hard to call. The source is a man aged 45 to 65 in good health and CMV-seropositive. Sequencing was performed on PBMCs. The CDR3 DNA follows: TGTGCCAGCAGCTTACAGGATCAGCCCCAGCATTTT. Encoded protein: CASSLQDQPQHF. The variable domain in full, completed from reference TRBV7-9 and TRBJ1-5, reads DTGVSQNPRHKITKRGQNVTFRCDPISEHNRLYWYRQTLGQGPEFLTYFQNEAQLEKSRLLSDRFSAERPKGSFSTLEIQRTEQGDSAMYLCASSLQDQPQHFGDGTRLSIL.